These 25 T cell receptor beta chains were all obtained from the same sample, sequenced in a study of identifying expanded T cells in peripheral blood. The protocol was immunoSEQ multiplex PCR, while the TCRdb copy is restricted to in-frame clones and leaves out a portion. The repertoire holds more than 90,000 clones, with around 88% as singletons. The source material was blood. The source is a person between 18 and 75 years old in good health.

This chain links TRBV5-6 with TRBJ2-2; the D is unclear. The CDR3 runs 13 residues. Germline CDR1 reads SGHDT; CDR2 reads YYEEEE. V lost 2 bases to trimming and J lost 4 bases, with 6 bases between them. For the CDR3, the DNA is TGTGCCAGCAGCTTCCCTACCACCGGGGAGCTGTTTTTT. Translated: CASSFPTTGELFF.

The rearrangement links TRBV4-1 to TRBJ1-1, with unresolved D. Per germline, CDR1 MGHRA and CDR2 YSYEKL. V was pared by 3 bases and J by 1 base, with 15 bases between. This CDR3 spans 16 amino acids. The CDR3 loop reads CASSQSPVKRNTEAFF. DNA of the CDR3: TGCGCCAGCAGCCAGAGCCCCGTCAAACGGAACACTGAAGCTTTCTTT.

The chain employs TRBV30 and TRBJ1-4; unclear D gene. This CDR3 has 15 residues. V gave up 3 bases and J gave up 0 bases, with 11 bases separating them. CDR1 is GTSNPN, CDR2 SVGIG, per germline (reference sequence). The CDR3 sequence is CAWSFWSATNEKLFF. In nucleotides, the CDR3 is TGTGCCTGGAGCTTCTGGTCTGCAACTAATGAAAAACTGTTTTTT.

V usage is TRBV27 and J usage is TRBJ2-1, with D possibly matching TRBD1 (6 bases). The V and J ends lost 1 base and 2 bases respectively, with 12 bases between them. Germline CDR1 reads MNHEY; CDR2 reads SMNVEV (reference sequence). The CDR3 is 16 residues long. The CDR3 reads CASSLFLAGAYNEQFF. The DNA for the CDR3 is TGTGCCAGCAGTTTATTCTTGGCAGGGGCCTACAATGAGCAGTTCTTC.

Only a few counts were recorded for this clone. The chain carries TRBV6-5 and TRBJ1-1, with unresolved D. The CDR3 sequence is 14 residues long. Germline values: CDR1 MNHEY, CDR2 SVGAGI. Deletions cut 0 bases from V and 3 bases from J, with 8 bases between. CDR3 DNA sequence: TGTGCCAGCAGTTACTCGTTTGTGGACACTGAAGCTTTCTTT. As protein: CASSYSFVDTEAFF.

The chain couples TRBV5-1 to TRBJ2-1, with no clear D. Trimming shortened V by 4 bases and J by 0 bases, and 11 bases separated the two germline ends. CDR3 length: 15 residues. Germline V gene lookup returns CDR1 SGHRS and CDR2 YFSETQ. Here the CDR3 reads CASSPPWGSYNEQFF. The CDR3 nucleotides read TGCGCCAGCAGCCCCCCCTGGGGCTCCTACAATGAGCAGTTCTTC.

The sample holds one count of this clone. The chain combines TRBV10-3 with TRBJ1-2, with a weak D call TRBD1 (6 bases). Germline V lookup: CDR1 ENHRY, CDR2 SYGVKD. The CDR3 is 14 amino acids. V was cut by 0 bases and J by 8 bases, with 13 bases left in between. CDR3 DNA sequence: TGTGCCATCAGTGAGTCGCAGGGGTCTCGAGGCTACACCTTC. It translates to CAISESQGSRGYTF.

This chain joins TRBV19 and TRBJ2-5; 7 positions match TRBD1. The V gene's germline CDR1 is LNHDA and CDR2 SQIVND (reference sequence). Trimming took 6 bases from V and 5 from J; bases not matched to a gene: 15. This CDR3 contains 16 residues. The CDR3 loop reads CASSTEGSTGPETQYF. In DNA, the CDR3 is TGTGCCAGTAGCACAGAAGGATCGACAGGGCCGGAGACCCAGTACTTC.

The genes are TRBV6-5 and TRBJ2-5; 9 bases match TRBD2. The end of the DNA aligns better with TRBJ2-7, so the J call may be wrong. The CDR3 contains 16 residues. Germline-derived CDR1 and CDR2 are MNHEY and SVGAGI. The CDR3 loop reads CASSYTIAGDLYEQYF. The CDR3 DNA reads as TGTGCCAGCAGTTACACAATAGCGGGGGACCTCTACGAGCAGTACTTC.

In its sample, this clone was seen once. CDR3 nucleotides: TGTGCCAGCAGCCTTGCAGGGGGGACTTCTAATGAAAAACTGTTTTTT. It specifies CASSLAGGTSNEKLFF. The rearrangement links TRBV7-6 to TRBJ1-4, with 7 bases aligning to TRBD1. Looked up from germline, CDR1 is SGHVS and CDR2 is FNYEAQ. V trimming: 5 bases; J trimming: 3 bases; junction bases outside the gene matches: 9. This CDR3 is 16 amino acids long. The whole variable domain, filled in from reference TRBV7-6 and TRBJ1-4, reads GAGVSQSPRYKVTKRGQDVALRCDPISGHVSLYWYRQALGQGPEFLTYFNYEAQQDKSGLPNDRFSAERPEGSISTLTIQRTEQRDSAMYRCASSLAGGTSNEKLFFGSGTQLSVL.

The chain combines TRBV18 with TRBJ2-5; 9 bases fit TRBD1. Germline CDR1 reads KGHSH; CDR2 reads LQKENI. J was trimmed by 5 bases and V by 3 bases; bases with no gene match: 4. CDR3 length: 14 amino acids. CDR3 loop: CASSPTDRGETQYF. The CDR3 bases are TGTGCCAGCTCACCTACCGACAGGGGGGAGACCCAGTACTTC.

The rearrangement uses TRBV4-2 and TRBJ2-2; 7 bases are shared with TRBD2. Germline CDR1 and CDR2: LGHNA and YNFKEQ. This CDR3 contains 17 residues. Losses at the gene ends were 0 bases for V and 10 bases for J; bases not matched to a gene: 14. The CDR3 nucleotides are TGTGCCAGCAGCCAAGAAAGTTGGGGAGGGGCCCGAGCGGAGCTGTTTTTT. Its translation: CASSQESWGGARAELFF.

V is TRBV6-6 and J is TRBJ2-1; D possibly corresponds to TRBD1 (5 bases). This CDR3 comprises 12 residues. With 7 bases removed from V and 4 bases from J, the gap between germline ends came to 8 bases. Germline CDR1 MNHNY, CDR2 SVGAGI (reference sequence). CDR3 in amino acids: CASTQGYNEQFF. The CDR3 region has the DNA TGTGCCAGCACCCAGGGATACAATGAGCAGTTCTTC.

This chain connects TRBV7-8 to TRBJ1-5, with D unresolved. The V gene lost 0 bases and the J gene lost 5 bases, with 11 bases spanning the gap. Germline V CDR1 and CDR2: SGHVS, FQNEAQ. The CDR3 contains 15 residues. Here the CDR3 reads CASSLASTNYQPQHF. In DNA, the CDR3 is TGTGCCAGCAGCTTAGCGTCTACAAACTATCAGCCCCAGCATTTT.

The V gene is TRBV30, the J gene TRBJ1-1; D remains unclear. This CDR3 comprises 14 residues. Germline V gene sequence: CDR1 GTSNPN, CDR2 SVGIG (reference sequence). The V end lost 8 bases, the J end lost 0 bases, and 16 bases lay between the germline ends. The CDR3 here is CARQSGPLNTEAFF. The CDR3 DNA sequence: TGTGCCCGCCAATCCGGACCTCTGAACACTGAAGCTTTCTTT.

This clone appeared once. The V gene is TRBV7-6, the J gene TRBJ1-1; 7 bases match TRBD1. The CDR3 runs to 16 residues. V dropped 4 bases and J dropped 0; count of bases not matched to a gene: 8. Per the germline V gene, CDR1 is SGHVS and CDR2 is FNYEAQ. CDR3 bases: TGTGCCAGCAGCTCAGGGACAGACGTTATGAACACTGAAGCTTTCTTT. Its translation: CASSSGTDVMNTEAFF.

The rearrangement links TRBV27 to TRBJ2-5, with 7 bases aligning to TRBD1. This CDR3 contains 14 residues. Losses at the gene ends were 7 bases for V and 4 bases for J; bases not matched to a gene: 9. Germline-derived CDR1 and CDR2 are MNHEY and SMNVEV (reference sequence). The CDR3 nucleotides read TGTGCCAGCATGTTTTCCAGGGGGTTAGAGACCCAGTACTTC. Protein product: CASMFSRGLETQYF.

The chain employs TRBV21-1 and TRBJ2-1; the table's D call TRBD1 went unverified against the DNA. TRBV21-1 is a known pseudogene. This CDR3 has 14 residues. CDR3 DNA sequence: TGTGCCAGCAGCAAAAGTGGCAGTTCGAATGAGCAGTTCTTC. Amino acids: CASSKSGSSNEQFF.

This clone was detected a few times. This chain joins TRBV15 and TRBJ1-6; D not resolved. This CDR3 is built from 13 residues. V was shortened by 1 base and J by 9 bases, with 7 bases between the two germline ends. Looked up from germline, CDR1 is LNHNV and CDR2 is YYDKDF (reference sequence). The CDR3 region is CATSRGKGSPLHF. As DNA, the CDR3 is TGTGCCACCAGCAGAGGGAAAGGTTCACCCCTCCACTTT.

About this clone: Relative to the germline gene, one junction end is altered; a read error may explain this. The chain's CDR3 is CATSRDPSVTSSHFF. The CDR3 DNA reads as TGTGCCACCAGCAGAGATCCCTCTGTGACTAGTTCGCATTTCTTC. The chain has TRBV15 and TRBJ2-7, with TRBD2 as a possible D gene (6 bases). Germline-derived CDR1 and CDR2 are LNHNV and YYDKDF (reference sequence). The CDR3 has 15 amino acids.

The CDR3: CASSLGPGAYEQYF. The CDR3 nucleotides are TGTGCCAGCAGCTTGGGTCCCGGGGCTTACGAGCAGTACTTC. The rearrangement joins TRBV5-5 to TRBJ2-7, with D possibly being TRBD1 or TRBD2 (5 bases each). This CDR3 spans 14 amino acids. V was cut by 0 bases and J by 4 bases, with 11 bases left in between. Germline V gene data show CDR1 as SGHKS and CDR2 as YYEKEE (reference sequence).

This clone was seen only once. At one end, the junction sequence differs from germline, possibly due to a read error. V usage is TRBV6-6 and J usage is TRBJ2-3, with D uncertain. The CDR3 is 12 amino acids. The germline V gene has CDR1 MNHNY and CDR2 SVGAGI (reference sequence). DNA of the CDR3: TGTGCCAGCAGTTACGGTTTAGAGGAGAGCCGATGG. This encodes CASSYGLEESRW.

J is TRBJ1-5 and V is TRBV19; D is ambiguous. V lost 2 bases and J 1 base, leaving 12 bases between the germline ends. CDR3 length equals 16 residues. From germline, CDR1 is LNHDA and CDR2 SQIVND (reference sequence). CDR3 coding DNA: TGTGCCAGTAGTATAACCCCTCAAGGGAGCAATCAGCCCCAGCATTTT. Amino acids: CASSITPQGSNQPQHF.

This clone appeared once. V gene TRBV10-3 combines with J gene TRBJ1-4; maybe TRBD1 (6 bases). Trimming pared 1 base from V and 1 base from J, leaving 13 bases between. This CDR3 has 17 amino acids. Germline lookup yields CDR1 ENHRY and CDR2 SYGVKD. The CDR3 sequence: CAISEFGGLGTNEKLFF. CDR3 in DNA: TGTGCCATCAGTGAGTTTGGGGGCCTGGGAACTAATGAAAAACTGTTTTTT.

The V gene is TRBV7-9, the J gene TRBJ2-7; D is unclear. V was trimmed by 5 bases and J by 3 bases, leaving 17 bases between them. Germline CDR1 SEHNR, CDR2 FQNEAQ (reference sequence). The CDR3 spans 15 residues. The CDR3: CASSPGLKNRYEQYF. The CDR3 DNA reads TGTGCCAGCAGCCCAGGCCTGAAGAACCGCTACGAGCAGTACTTC.